These T cell receptor beta chains were read from a single sample in a study of identical twins. Each CDR3 protein gets one entry after TCRdb re-called the 5' RACE reads with MiXCR. Of 1.5 million to 2 million distinct CDR3 sequences in the sample, under 35% were seen once. Sequenced: cord blood. The receptor set was obtained from a newborn girl in good health. Each CDR3 is given with its conserved first and last residue. A D gene is named only where the DNA matches it firmly. Expanded clones are given a class, and other clones once, few, many or no size at all.

V gene: TRBV20-1
J gene: TRBJ1-1
CDR3 length: 13
clone size: .
D gene: .
CDR3 DNA: TGCAGTGCTCCCGGGCCCCCATACACTGAAGCTTTCTTT
CDR3 protein: CSAPGPPYTEAFF

V gene: TRBV20-1
J gene: TRBJ1-5
CDR3 length: 15
clone size: .
D gene: .
CDR3 DNA: TGCAGTGCTAGCGGGACTGAGTACAGCAATCAGCCCCAGCATTTT
CDR3 protein: CSASGTEYSNQPQHF

V gene: TRBV25-1
J gene: TRBJ2-3
CDR3 length: 16
clone size: .
D gene: TRBD2
CDR3 DNA: TGTGCCAGCAGCGATCTAAGCGGGAGGGCGGGAGATACGCAGTATTTT
CDR3 protein: CASSDLSGRAGDTQYF

V gene: TRBV7-2
J gene: TRBJ1-4
CDR3 length: 14
clone size: .
D gene: .
CDR3 DNA: TGTGCCAGCAGCGTCATTCGGTCGAATGAAAAACTGTTTTTT
CDR3 protein: CASSVIRSNEKLFF

V gene: TRBV7-2
J gene: TRBJ2-6
CDR3 length: 15
clone size: .
D gene: .
CDR3 DNA: TGTGCCAGCAGCTTAGCAGACAGCTCAGCCAACGTCCTGACTTTC
CDR3 protein: CASSLADSSANVLTF

V gene: TRBV20-1
J gene: TRBJ2-1
CDR3 length: 22
clone size: .
D gene: .
CDR3 DNA: .
CDR3 protein: CSAKRGSTNEKLFFGSRNEQFF

V gene: TRBV25-1
J gene: TRBJ1-2
CDR3 length: 18
clone size: few
D gene: .
CDR3 DNA: TGTGCCAGCAGTGAAAGGGACCCTGGGGCAGAAAGGGACTATGGCTACACCTTC
CDR3 protein: CASSERDPGAERDYGYTF

V gene: TRBV24-1
J gene: TRBJ2-5
CDR3 length: 20
clone size: .
D gene: TRBD1
CDR3 DNA: TGTGCCACCTATTACCGGGACAGGGGGGCTAGCGGCAATTCTCAAGAGACCCAGTACTTC
CDR3 protein: CATYYRDRGASGNSQETQYF

V gene: TRBV10-3
J gene: TRBJ1-2
CDR3 length: 13
clone size: many
D gene: .
CDR3 DNA: TGTGCCATCAGTGAGGCGGATACCTATGGCTACACCTTC
CDR3 protein: CAISEADTYGYTF

V gene: TRBV10-3
J gene: TRBJ1-5
CDR3 length: 15
clone size: .
D gene: .
CDR3 DNA: TGTGCCATCAGTGGGGTCAGGGGAGAGAATCAGCCCCAGCATTTT
CDR3 protein: CAISGVRGENQPQHF

V gene: TRBV15
J gene: TRBJ2-1
CDR3 length: 14
clone size: .
D gene: TRBD2
CDR3 DNA: TGTGCCACCAGCAGAGCGGGAGGGTACAATGAGCAGTTCTTC
CDR3 protein: CATSRAGGYNEQFF

V gene: TRBV20-1
J gene: TRBJ2-4
CDR3 length: 14
clone size: .
D gene: .
CDR3 DNA: TGCAGTGCATGGCCCGGCTTATCCAAAAACATTCAGTACTTC
CDR3 protein: CSAWPGLSKNIQYF

V gene: TRBV3-1
J gene: TRBJ2-3
CDR3 length: 15
clone size: .
D gene: TRBD2
CDR3 DNA: TGTGCCAGCAGCCAAGGGTCGCGGGGGGCAGATACGCAGTATTTT
CDR3 protein: CASSQGSRGADTQYF

V gene: TRBV28
J gene: TRBJ2-1
CDR3 length: 15
clone size: .
D gene: .
CDR3 DNA: TGTGCCAGCAGTTTAGTCCTCCCCACGGGTAGTGAGCAGTTCTTC
CDR3 protein: CASSLVLPTGSEQFF

V gene: TRBV20-1
J gene: TRBJ2-4
CDR3 length: 13
clone size: .
D gene: TRBD1
CDR3 DNA: TGCAGTGCTAGGAGGGACAGACAAAACATTCAGTACTTC
CDR3 protein: CSARRDRQNIQYF